The rows below give T cell receptor beta chains drawn from one sample of a study of shared clonotypes between healthy human individuals. Data came from immunoSEQ multiplex PCR; TCRdb stores just in-frame clones and leaves some out. The sample has some 2.3 million clones, just over 90% seen once. The specimen was naive CD4+ T cells from PBMCs. Every receptor here comes from a man aged 18 to 29 in good health. Some clones in this sample may be carry-over from other donors' samples. Both conserved end residues are part of each CDR3. Each record gives: clone size, J gene, V gene, D gene, CDR3 DNA, CDR3 protein. The D gene is left open where the match is weak. Clone size, where shown, is once, few, many, or a class for clones that have expanded.

-	TRBJ2-5	TRBV2	-	TGTGCCAGCAGTGAACACGAGGGGAGGGAGACCCAGTACTTC	CASSEHEGRETQYF
-	TRBJ2-7	TRBV5-4	TRBD1	TGTGCCAGCAGCACACCGGGACAGGGGGTCGGCGAGCAGTACTTC	CASSTPGQGVGEQYF
-	TRBJ1-1	TRBV6-6	TRBD1	TGTGCCAGCGGTGACAGGGGGCTGGGAACTGAAGCTTTCTTT	CASGDRGLGTEAFF
-	TRBJ1-1	TRBV28	-	TGTGCCAGCAGGGCGGACGGTCCAACTGAAGCTTTCTTT	CASRADGPTEAFF
few	TRBJ2-1	TRBV7-2	-	TGTGCCAGCAGCTTCTACAATGAGCAGTTCTTC	CASSFYNEQFF
-	TRBJ2-7	TRBV18	-	TGTGCCAGCTCCTACCAGCAGACTACTTCCGAGCAGTACTTC	CASSYQQTTSEQYF
-	TRBJ2-7	TRBV7-6	TRBD2	TGTGCCAGCAGCTTAAATTTCGGCGGGAGCGAGCAGTACTTC	CASSLNFGGSEQYF
-	TRBJ1-2	TRBV4-1	-	TGCGCCAGCAGCCAAGTCGCTAACTATGGCTACACCTTC	CASSQVANYGYTF
-	TRBJ1-3	TRBV6-5	-	TGTGCCAGCAGTTATAGATCGGCCGTCGGAAACACCATATATTTT	CASSYRSAVGNTIYF
once	TRBJ2-1	TRBV5-1	-	TGCGCCAGCAGCTTGGCCAGAAATGAGCAGTTCTTC	CASSLARNEQFF
-	TRBJ2-3	TRBV29-1	-	TGCAGTGCTACTCAGGGAGGCACAGATACGCAGTATTTT	CSATQGGTDTQYF
once	TRBJ2-7	TRBV6-1	TRBD2	TGTGCCAGCAGCGAATTTAAAGCGGGAGGGCCCGGGGAGCAGTACTTC	CASSEFKAGGPGEQYF
-	TRBJ1-1	TRBV6-1	-	TGTGCCAGCAGTGAATCCTGGCCCGAAGCTTTCTTT	CASSESWPEAFF
-	TRBJ1-5	TRBV5-5	TRBD1	TGTGCCAGCAGCCCGACAGGGATCAATCAGCCCCAGCATTTT	CASSPTGINQPQHF
-	TRBJ2-7	TRBV28	TRBD1	TGTGCCTCTAGGGACAGCCAGAACTACGAGCAGTACTTC	CASRDSQNYEQYF
-	TRBJ1-3	TRBV5-1	-	TGCGCCAGCAGCCCGCCGTCGGGAAACACCATATATTTT	CASSPPSGNTIYF
-	TRBJ2-7	TRBV7-9	TRBD1	TGTGCCAGCAGCTTATCAGGGGGCGGCGGAGGAATCTACGAGCAGTACTTC	CASSLSGGGGGIYEQYF
-	TRBJ1-5	TRBV11-2	-	TGTGCCAGCAGCTTAGGGGGGGTGGATCAGCCCCAGCATTTT	CASSLGGVDQPQHF
-	TRBJ2-1	TRBV9	TRBD2	TGTGCCAGCAGCGTAGGCCCAGCGGGAGGGCCCAATGAGCAGTTCTTC	CASSVGPAGGPNEQFF
-	TRBJ1-2	TRBV18	-	TGTGCCAGCTCACCCGTTTCTGGCTACACCTTC	CASSPVSGYTF
-	TRBJ2-7	TRBV6-6	TRBD1	TGTGCCAGCAGTCAAGGGGGCAGCGAGCAGTACTTC	CASSQGGSEQYF
-	TRBJ2-7	TRBV28	TRBD2	TGTGCCAGCAGCGAAACTAGCGTACGATCCTACGAGCAGTACTTC	CASSETSVRSYEQYF
-	TRBJ2-5	TRBV6-6	-	TGTGCCAGCAGTACCCCTCAAGAGACCCAGTACTTC	CASSTPQETQYF
-	TRBJ2-2	TRBV5-5	-	TGTGCCAGCAGCTTGGCCCCGGGGGTCACCGGGGAGCTGTTTTTT	CASSLAPGVTGELFF
-	TRBJ2-7	TRBV4-1	TRBD2	TGCGCCAGCAGCCGATCTACTCCGGGACTAGTCAGCCGCGAGCAGTACTTC	CASSRSTPGLVSREQYF
-	TRBJ1-2	TRBV7-9	TRBD1	TGTGCCAGCAGCCTACAGGGGGTCAGGTCTGGCTACACCTTC	CASSLQGVRSGYTF
-	TRBJ1-2	TRBV7-9	-	TGTGCCAGCAGCCCGAAGGACTTTGGCTACACCTTC	CASSPKDFGYTF